These T cell receptor beta chains were read from a single sample in a study of long-term antiretroviral therapy in people with HIV. This table comes from immunoSEQ multiplex PCR, and its TCRdb copy is limited to in-frame clones, with some not included. The table includes roughly 39,000 clones, 86% detected once. The source material was unsorted PBMCs, sampled just before starting antiretroviral therapy. Source of these receptors: a woman aged 18-29 years with HIV. The CDR3 runs from the conserved cysteine through the conserved F or W. The D gene is left open where the match is weak. A clone size is listed for some rows: how often the clone was seen (once, few, many), or a class if it is expanded.

cdr3_length: 14
clone_size: .
d_call: .
j_call: TRBJ2-5
v_call: TRBV6-1
cdr3_aa: CASSVFQGRETQYF
cdr3_nt: TGTGCCAGCAGTGTGTTTCAGGGGAGGGAGACCCAGTACTTC

cdr3_length: 14
clone_size: .
d_call: .
j_call: TRBJ1-1
v_call: TRBV9
cdr3_aa: CASSVARDQAEAFF
cdr3_nt: TGTGCCAGCAGCGTAGCGAGGGATCAGGCTGAAGCTTTCTTT

cdr3_length: 15
clone_size: .
d_call: .
j_call: TRBJ2-7
v_call: TRBV10-3
cdr3_aa: CAISGLGGGSYEQYF
cdr3_nt: TGTGCCATCAGTGGGCTAGGGGGTGGCTCCTACGAGCAGTACTTC

cdr3_length: 15
clone_size: once
d_call: .
j_call: TRBJ1-1
v_call: TRBV6-1
cdr3_aa: CASSDSPWGNTEAFF
cdr3_nt: TGTGCCAGCAGTGACAGTCCCTGGGGGAACACTGAAGCTTTCTTT

cdr3_length: 17
clone_size: .
d_call: .
j_call: TRBJ2-1
v_call: TRBV27
cdr3_aa: CASSFSVPFGGYNEQFF
cdr3_nt: TGTGCCAGCAGTTTCAGCGTCCCATTCGGGGGCTACAATGAGCAGTTCTTC

cdr3_length: 17
clone_size: .
d_call: TRBD1
j_call: TRBJ2-3
v_call: TRBV28
cdr3_aa: CASSRANRGVSTDTQYF
cdr3_nt: TGTGCCAGCAGTCGGGCGAACAGGGGGGTCAGCACAGATACGCAGTATTTT

cdr3_length: 11
clone_size: .
d_call: .
j_call: TRBJ2-3
v_call: TRBV27
cdr3_aa: CATHRRDTQYF
cdr3_nt: TGTGCCACACATAGGCGGGATACGCAGTATTTT

cdr3_length: 16
clone_size: .
d_call: .
j_call: TRBJ2-1
v_call: TRBV5-5
cdr3_aa: CASSLGSYLSYNEQFF
cdr3_nt: TGTGCCAGCAGCTTGGGTTCCTACCTCTCCTACAATGAGCAGTTCTTC

cdr3_length: 14
clone_size: .
d_call: .
j_call: TRBJ1-2
v_call: TRBV28
cdr3_aa: CASSPPAEGYGYTF
cdr3_nt: TGTGCCAGCAGTCCTCCTGCGGAGGGCTATGGCTACACCTTC

cdr3_length: 15
clone_size: .
d_call: TRBD1
j_call: TRBJ2-3
v_call: TRBV27
cdr3_aa: CASSLRDRGADTQYF
cdr3_nt: TGTGCCAGCAGTCTCCGGGACAGGGGCGCAGATACGCAGTATTTT

cdr3_length: 14
clone_size: .
d_call: .
j_call: TRBJ2-2
v_call: TRBV7-3
cdr3_aa: CASSQQVATGELFF
cdr3_nt: TGTGCCAGCAGCCAGCAGGTCGCCACCGGGGAGCTGTTTTTT

cdr3_length: 15
clone_size: .
d_call: .
j_call: TRBJ1-1
v_call: TRBV27
cdr3_aa: CASSLSLSGGLWAFF
cdr3_nt: TGTGCCAGCAGTTTATCCCTATCCGGGGGGCTTTGGGCTTTCTTT

cdr3_length: 16
clone_size: .
d_call: TRBD2
j_call: TRBJ2-1
v_call: TRBV27
cdr3_aa: CASSFPTSGSRNEQFF
cdr3_nt: TGTGCCAGCAGTTTTCCGACTAGCGGGAGTCGAAATGAGCAGTTCTTC

cdr3_length: 17
clone_size: .
d_call: .
j_call: TRBJ2-7
v_call: TRBV4-1
cdr3_aa: CASSQDKGGAPGNEQYF
cdr3_nt: TGCGCCAGCAGCCAAGACAAGGGGGGAGCCCCGGGGAACGAGCAGTACTTC

cdr3_length: 16
clone_size: once
d_call: .
j_call: TRBJ2-1
v_call: TRBV15
cdr3_aa: CATSRAVGVSYNEQFF
cdr3_nt: TGTGCCACCAGCAGAGCAGTAGGGGTCTCCTACAATGAGCAGTTCTTC

cdr3_length: 15
clone_size: .
d_call: TRBD1
j_call: TRBJ2-5
v_call: TRBV7-9
cdr3_aa: CASRGPGQVQETQYF
cdr3_nt: TGTGCCAGCAGAGGCCCGGGACAGGTCCAAGAGACCCAGTACTTC

cdr3_length: 15
clone_size: .
d_call: .
j_call: TRBJ2-7
v_call: TRBV4-3
cdr3_aa: CASSQEAVSSYEQYF
cdr3_nt: TGCGCCAGCAGCCAAGAGGCTGTGAGCTCCTACGAGCAGTACTTC

cdr3_length: 16
clone_size: .
d_call: .
j_call: TRBJ1-2
v_call: TRBV9
cdr3_aa: CASSVAASPANYGYTF
cdr3_nt: TGTGCCAGCAGCGTAGCCGCCTCCCCAGCTAACTATGGCTACACCTTC

cdr3_length: 15
clone_size: .
d_call: TRBD1
j_call: TRBJ1-1
v_call: TRBV6-5
cdr3_aa: CASSYFPTGATEAFF
cdr3_nt: TGTGCCAGCAGTTACTTCCCGACAGGGGCCACTGAAGCTTTCTTT

cdr3_length: 14
clone_size: .
d_call: .
j_call: TRBJ2-7
v_call: TRBV7-6
cdr3_aa: CASSLGTGPYEQYF
cdr3_nt: TGTGCCAGCAGCTTAGGGACGGGCCCCTACGAGCAGTACTTC

cdr3_length: 15
clone_size: .
d_call: .
j_call: TRBJ2-7
v_call: TRBV15
cdr3_aa: CATSRERGPSYEQYF
cdr3_nt: TGTGCCACCAGCAGAGAACGGGGACCCTCCTACGAGCAGTACTTC

cdr3_length: 18
clone_size: .
d_call: TRBD2
j_call: TRBJ2-3
v_call: TRBV4-1
cdr3_aa: CASSQEGLAGGEADTQYF
cdr3_nt: TGCGCCAGCAGCCAAGAGGGCCTAGCGGGAGGAGAAGCAGATACGCAGTATTTT

cdr3_length: 17
clone_size: .
d_call: .
j_call: TRBJ1-5
v_call: TRBV5-1
cdr3_aa: CASSLAEGVSSNQPQHF
cdr3_nt: TGCGCCAGCAGCTTGGCCGAGGGTGTGTCGAGCAATCAGCCCCAGCATTTT

cdr3_length: 11
clone_size: .
d_call: .
j_call: TRBJ1-2
v_call: TRBV10-3
cdr3_aa: CAISASGGYTF
cdr3_nt: TGTGCCATCAGTGCTTCCGGCGGCTACACCTTC

cdr3_length: 16
clone_size: .
d_call: .
j_call: TRBJ2-2
v_call: TRBV28
cdr3_aa: CASNQQGLVATGELFF
cdr3_nt: TGTGCCAGCAACCAACAGGGTTTAGTGGCCACCGGGGAGCTGTTTTTT